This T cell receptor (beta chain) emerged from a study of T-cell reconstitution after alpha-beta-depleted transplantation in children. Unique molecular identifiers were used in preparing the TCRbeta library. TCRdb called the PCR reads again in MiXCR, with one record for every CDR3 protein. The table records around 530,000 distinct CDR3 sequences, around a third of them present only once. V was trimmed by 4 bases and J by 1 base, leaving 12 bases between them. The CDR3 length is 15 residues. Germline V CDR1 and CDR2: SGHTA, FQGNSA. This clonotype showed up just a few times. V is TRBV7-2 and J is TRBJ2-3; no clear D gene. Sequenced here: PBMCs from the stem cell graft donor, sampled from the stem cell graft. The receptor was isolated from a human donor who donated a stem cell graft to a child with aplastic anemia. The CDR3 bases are TGTGCCAGCAGCTCTCAGGATTCGGGCACAGATACGCAGTATTTT. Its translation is CASSSQDSGTDTQYF.